These T cell receptor beta chains were read from a single sample in a study of T-cell memory formation after mild COVID-19. TCRdb re-called the 5' RACE reads with MiXCR, one entry per CDR3 protein. The table records 90,000 to 120,000 distinct CDR3 sequences, over 8.5% of them present only once. Input material: PBMCs or a T cell subset sorted from them (not recorded which). These receptors were taken from a young man who had mild COVID-19 (a few samples of this study predate the infection). Cell type and time point are not known. Each CDR3 is given with its conserved first and last residue. A D gene is named only where the DNA matches it firmly. Clone size is shown for a subset of rows, as once, few, many or a class of expanded clone.

d_gene: TRBD1; j_gene: TRBJ2-7; v_gene: TRBV12-3/TRBV12-4; len: 14; abundance: few; CDR3aa: CASRAGGGSYEQYF; CDR3nt: TGTGCCAGCAGGGCAGGGGGCGGTTCCTACGAGCAGTACTTC
d_gene: -; j_gene: TRBJ1-2; v_gene: TRBV29-1; len: 11; abundance: -; CDR3aa: CSVRTVYGYTF; CDR3nt: TGCAGCGTCCGGACAGTCTATGGCTACACCTTC
d_gene: TRBD2; j_gene: TRBJ2-1; v_gene: TRBV11-1; len: 13; abundance: many; CDR3aa: CASSLWGGNEQFF; CDR3nt: TGTGCCAGCAGCCTCTGGGGGGGGAATGAGCAGTTCTTC
d_gene: -; j_gene: TRBJ1-1; v_gene: TRBV27; len: 16; abundance: -; CDR3aa: CATRSEGARMNTEAFF; CDR3nt: TGTGCCACCCGGTCCGAAGGGGCGCGTATGAACACTGAAGCTTTCTTT
d_gene: -; j_gene: TRBJ2-7; v_gene: TRBV7-9; len: 15; abundance: -; CDR3aa: CASSPEAGTLYEQYF; CDR3nt: TGTGCCAGCAGCCCGGAGGCAGGGACCCTCTACGAGCAGTACTTC
d_gene: TRBD1; j_gene: TRBJ2-3; v_gene: TRBV7-9; len: 14; abundance: few; CDR3aa: CASSPGQSTDTQYF; CDR3nt: TGTGCCAGCAGCCCGGGACAGAGCACAGATACGCAGTATTTT
d_gene: -; j_gene: TRBJ1-2; v_gene: TRBV5-1; len: 14; abundance: many; CDR3aa: CASSVTSGGRGYTF; CDR3nt: TGCGCCAGCAGCGTAACATCGGGGGGCCGTGGCTACACCTTC
d_gene: TRBD1; j_gene: TRBJ2-7; v_gene: TRBV4-2; len: 15; abundance: -; CDR3aa: CASSRKGQGLDEQYF; CDR3nt: TGTGCCAGCAGCCGGAAGGGACAGGGCCTCGACGAGCAGTACTTC
d_gene: -; j_gene: TRBJ2-1; v_gene: TRBV5-4; len: 15; abundance: -; CDR3aa: CASSLTDSSYNEQFF; CDR3nt: TGTGCCAGCAGCTTGACTGACTCTTCCTACAATGAGCAGTTCTTC
d_gene: -; j_gene: TRBJ2-7; v_gene: TRBV27; len: 14; abundance: many; CDR3aa: CASSLTLRAYEQYF; CDR3nt: TGTGCCAGCAGTTTAACCCTAAGGGCCTACGAGCAGTACTTC
d_gene: TRBD1; j_gene: TRBJ2-3; v_gene: TRBV7-6; len: 15; abundance: -; CDR3aa: CASSDRDRAGDTQYF; CDR3nt: TGTGCCAGCAGCGACCGGGACAGGGCTGGAGATACGCAGTATTTT
d_gene: -; j_gene: TRBJ2-1; v_gene: TRBV6-2/TRBV6-3; len: 13; abundance: -; CDR3aa: CASTHSRLEEQFF; CDR3nt: TGTGCCAGCACCCATTCCAGGCTGGAGGAGCAGTTCTTC
d_gene: -; j_gene: TRBJ2-3; v_gene: TRBV7-9; len: 17; abundance: many; CDR3aa: CASSPMVLSSFLDTQYF; CDR3nt: TGTGCCAGCAGTCCGATGGTACTATCATCATTTCTCGATACGCAGTATTTT
d_gene: -; j_gene: TRBJ2-2; v_gene: TRBV15; len: 15; abundance: many; CDR3aa: CATSREATFTGELFF; CDR3nt: TGTGCCACCAGCAGAGAGGCCACCTTCACCGGGGAGCTGTTTTTT
d_gene: -; j_gene: TRBJ2-3; v_gene: TRBV6-1; len: 17; abundance: few; CDR3aa: CASSSRRGSSSTDTQYF; CDR3nt: TGTGCCAGCAGTTCACGGCGGGGCAGCTCTAGCACAGATACGCAGTATTTT
d_gene: -; j_gene: TRBJ1-1; v_gene: TRBV13; len: 15; abundance: few; CDR3aa: CASSLGPRGNTEAFF; CDR3nt: TGTGCCAGCAGCTTAGGTCCCCGGGGAAACACTGAAGCTTTCTTT
d_gene: -; j_gene: TRBJ2-2; v_gene: TRBV4-1; len: 12; abundance: -; CDR3aa: CASSRTGWELFF; CDR3nt: TGCGCCAGCAGCCGGACTGGCTGGGAGCTGTTTTTT
d_gene: TRBD1; j_gene: TRBJ2-3; v_gene: TRBV7-6; len: 16; abundance: few; CDR3aa: CASSCTRTGAGDTQYF; CDR3nt: TGTGCCAGCAGCTGTACCCGGACAGGGGCGGGAGATACGCAGTATTTT
d_gene: TRBD1; j_gene: TRBJ2-3; v_gene: TRBV9; len: 13; abundance: -; CDR3aa: CASGGTGTDTQYF; CDR3nt: TGTGCCAGCGGGGGGACAGGTACAGATACGCAGTATTTT
d_gene: -; j_gene: TRBJ2-5; v_gene: TRBV7-6; len: 12; abundance: few; CDR3aa: CASSAGRATQYF; CDR3nt: TGTGCCAGCAGCGCCGGTAGGGCGACCCAGTACTTC
d_gene: TRBD1; j_gene: TRBJ1-1; v_gene: TRBV4-3; len: 17; abundance: many; CDR3aa: CASSQDPTGNGNTEAFF; CDR3nt: TGCGCCAGCAGCCAAGATCCGACAGGGAACGGGAACACTGAAGCTTTCTTT